A single sample gave rise to the 12 T cell receptor beta chains below, sequenced in a study of beta chain features in type 1 diabetes. Since all of the isolated RNA was reverse transcribed, expressed TCRB transcripts were what got sequenced. Clones were sequenced by immunoSEQ multiplex PCR, and TCRdb holds only the in-frame ones, with some missing. This sample has hundreds of thousands of clones, with approximately 10% found just once. Sample: naive CD4+ T cells from blood. These TCRs come from a woman under 40 in good health.

The chain has TRBV16 and TRBJ1-4, with a tentative D call TRBD1 (5 bases). In germline, CDR1 is KGHSY, CDR2 FQNENV. Trimming left V 2 bases short and J 6 bases short, with 13 bases between. The CDR3 loop spans 15 amino acids. The chain's CDR3 is CASSQMAGVDEKLFF. The DNA for the CDR3 is TGTGCCAGCAGCCAAATGGCGGGGGTCGATGAAAAACTGTTTTTT.

The V call is TRBV19, the J call TRBJ2-7, with 14 bases that match TRBD2. The CDR3 has 15 amino acids. V trimming: 5 bases; J trimming: 6 bases; junction bases outside the gene matches: 6. CDR1 is LNHDA and CDR2 is SQIVND in the germline V gene (reference sequence). The CDR3 reads CASSSPGLAGVEQYF. The CDR3 nucleotides are TGTGCCAGTAGTTCCCCGGGACTAGCGGGAGTCGAGCAGTACTTC.

A remark on this clone: At one end the junction does not follow the germline gene, possibly because of a read error. The chain links TRBV7-7 to TRBJ2-3; D call uncertain. The CDR3 runs to 13 residues. CDR1 SSHAT and CDR2 FNYEAQ come from the germline V gene (reference sequence). CDR3 amino acids: CASRPSGGDTQYF. CDR3 nucleotides: TGTGCTAGCAGGCCCTCGGGTGGAGATACGCAGTATTTT.

A few counts support this clone. CDR3 coding DNA: TGTGCCAGCAGCTTAACTAGCGGGAGAGATACGCAGTATTTT. As protein: CASSLTSGRDTQYF. The rearrangement links TRBV9 to TRBJ2-3, with 11 nucleotides matching TRBD2. This CDR3 contains 14 residues. V was clipped by 4 bases and J by 5 bases; unmatched bases: 3. Germline CDR1 reads SGDLS; CDR2 reads YYNGEE.

This clone came up a few times. The chain is built from TRBV4-1 and TRBJ2-5; 10 bases line up with TRBD2. The CDR3 has 16 residues. J gave up 5 bases and V 3 bases, and 9 bases lay outside the gene matches. Germline-derived CDR1 and CDR2 are MGHRA and YSYEKL. The CDR3 coding sequence is TGCGCCAGCAGCCATTCTCTAGCGGGAGTGATGGAGACCCAGTACTTC. Amino acid sequence: CASSHSLAGVMETQYF.

The sample holds a few counts of this clone. This chain uses TRBV27 with TRBJ2-1; D gene unclear. V lost 7 bases and J 2 bases, leaving 15 bases between the germline ends. Germline CDR1 MNHEY, CDR2 SMNVEV (reference sequence). The CDR3 has 15 amino acids. CDR3 DNA: TGTGCCAGCACCTCAGTCCCCCGGGCCTACAATGAGCAGTTCTTC. As protein: CASTSVPRAYNEQFF.

This clone was counted between two and nine times. For the CDR3, the DNA is TGTGCTAGTGCCAAGGCCCAGGATAGCGGGAACCAAGAGACCCAGTACTTC. Its translation: CASAKAQDSGNQETQYF. The chain recombines TRBV12-5 with TRBJ2-5; 8 nucleotides line up with TRBD2. Losses at the gene ends were 7 bases for V and 0 bases for J; bases not matched to a gene: 13. Germline CDR1 is LGHNT and CDR2 is FRNRAP. The CDR3 runs to 17 residues.

This clone was seen more than once but under ten times. The V and J genes are TRBV28 and TRBJ2-5; D is possibly TRBD2 (5 bases). V shed 2 bases and J shed 1 base, with 14 bases lying between them. Looked up from germline, CDR1 is MDHEN and CDR2 is SYDVKM. The CDR3 contains 16 residues. In DNA, the CDR3 is TGTGCCAGCAGTTTAGCAAGCGGACCGATCCAAGAGACCCAGTACTTC. Residues: CASSLASGPIQETQYF.

The J gene is TRBJ2-7, the V gene TRBV6-5; 8 positions agree with TRBD2. CDR1 and CDR2 from the germline V gene are MNHEY and SVGAGI. This CDR3 has 15 amino acids. V was pared by 5 bases and J by 0 bases, with 6 bases of the junction left unmatched. Written as DNA, the CDR3 is TGTGCCAGCAGTCTACTAGCGGCGAGCTCCTACGAGCAGTACTTC. The encoded protein is CASSLLAASSYEQYF.

In the case of this clone: This CDR3 is also generated by other DNA sequences in the sample. This sequence joins TRBV28 and TRBJ2-1; 12 bases are a match to TRBD2. Germline V gives CDR1 MDHEN, CDR2 SYDVKM. J lost 4 bases, V lost 4 bases, and 5 bases had no gene match. The CDR3 sequence is 16 residues long. This CDR3 is CASSSSTSGRYNEQFF. CDR3 bases: TGTGCCAGCAGTTCGTCGACTAGCGGGAGATACAATGAGCAGTTCTTC.

This clone came up a few times. Other nucleotide sequences in the sample specify the same CDR3. The chain uses TRBV7-2 and TRBJ2-7; tentatively, D is TRBD1 (6 bases). Looked up from germline, CDR1 is SGHTA and CDR2 is FQGNSA. V lost 3 bases, J lost 3 bases, and 6 bases lay in between. The CDR3 runs 12 residues. The DNA for the CDR3 is TGTGCCAGCAGCTTGACAGGCTACGAGCAGTACTTC. Translated, it gives CASSLTGYEQYF.

This clone has more than one count but fewer than ten. The V gene is TRBV6-1, the J gene TRBJ2-5; 8 bases match TRBD2. V was clipped by 3 bases and J by 7 bases; unmatched bases: 7. The CDR3 totals 14 residues. The germline V gene encodes CDR1 MNHNS and CDR2 SASEGT. CDR3 DNA sequence: TGTGCCAGCAGTGACGCGGGAGGCCGGGGGACCCAGTACTTC. This translates into CASSDAGGRGTQYF.